These 23 T cell receptor beta chains share one sample of origin, sequenced in a study of shared clonotypes between healthy human individuals. Selected positively for CCR7 and CD45RO-negative, naive CD8 cells excluded terminally differentiated effector memory CD45RA+ cells. Sequencing was performed with immunoSEQ multiplex PCR; in TCRdb, only in-frame clones are kept and a portion is missing. The sample holds around 2,000,000 clones; about 93% are singletons and the top ten take 1.7%. Sequencing input: naive CD8+ T cells from PBMCs. The receptors were sampled from a man aged 18 to 30 in good health. Some clones in this sample may be carry-over from other donors' samples.

V is TRBV6-6 and J is TRBJ2-7; no reliable D call. V dropped 6 bases and J dropped 6 bases, with 12 bases sitting between them. Germline V gene data show CDR1 as MNHNY and CDR2 as SVGAGI (reference sequence). The CDR3 is made up of 12 amino acids. The CDR3 region is CASRDFGREQYF. The CDR3 DNA is TGTGCCAGCAGAGACTTTGGGCGCGAGCAGTACTTC.

The V call is TRBV11-2, the J call TRBJ1-5, with D possibly matching TRBD1 (5 bases). Germline CDR1 SGHAT, CDR2 FQNNGV. This CDR3 spans 15 amino acids. Trimming removed 5 bases from V and 4 bases from J, with 15 bases in between. CDR3 protein: CASSPSGGENQPQHF. CDR3 DNA: TGTGCCAGCAGCCCCAGTGGGGGGGAAAATCAGCCCCAGCATTTT.

The chain links TRBV7-3 to TRBJ2-1; a weak D match, TRBD2 (5 bases). Germline V gene lookup returns CDR1 SGHTA and CDR2 FQGTGA. V shed 5 bases and J shed 6 bases, with 26 bases lying between them. This CDR3 contains 18 residues. The CDR3 protein is CASSPHGHSAEDGNEQFF. CDR3 coding DNA: TGTGCCAGCAGCCCACACGGCCATAGCGCAGAAGACGGCAATGAGCAGTTCTTC. Together with reference TRBV7-3 and TRBJ2-1, the CDR3 gives the full variable domain: GAGVSQTPSNKVTEKGKYVELRCDPISGHTALYWYRQSLGQGPEFLIYFQGTGAADDSGLPNDRFFAVRPEGSVSTLKIQRTERGDSAVYLCASSPHGHSAEDGNEQFFGPGTRLTVL.

The gene calls are TRBV7-9 and TRBJ2-2, with TRBD2 as a possible D gene (6 bases). Per the germline V gene, CDR1 is SEHNR and CDR2 is FQNEAQ (reference sequence). V was shortened by 6 bases and J by 2 bases, with 10 bases between the two germline ends. This CDR3 region has 14 residues. Written as DNA, the CDR3 is TGTGCCAGCAGGGGGGGAGCAAACACCGGGGAGCTGTTTTTT. Translation: CASRGGANTGELFF.

The chain links TRBV27 to TRBJ2-7; possibly TRBD1 for D (6 bases). The ends were cut back, 4 bases at V and 0 bases at J, with 16 bases in the middle. Germline V gives CDR1 MNHEY, CDR2 SMNVEV (reference sequence). CDR3 size: 16 residues. CDR3 bases: TGTGCCAGCAGTTCGCCCGCTAGGGGGAGCTCCTACGAGCAGTACTTC. This encodes CASSSPARGSSYEQYF.

V is TRBV11-3 and J is TRBJ2-3; D unclear. V dropped 5 bases and J dropped 5 bases, with 11 bases sitting between them. In germline, CDR1 is SGHNT, CDR2 YENEEA. CDR3 length: 13 residues. CDR3: CASSSRAGDTQYF. The CDR3 DNA is TGTGCCAGCAGCAGTCGGGCCGGAGATACGCAGTATTTT.

The V gene is TRBV19, the J gene TRBJ1-2; unclear D gene. This CDR3 contains 13 residues. Trimming removed 5 bases at V and 8 bases at J, with 15 bases between. Germline V gene sequence: CDR1 LNHDA, CDR2 SQIVND (reference sequence). The CDR3 bases are TGTGCCAGTAGTTTCAAAGGGTGGCGGGGCTACACCTTC. Amino acid sequence: CASSFKGWRGYTF.

V and J are TRBV19 and TRBJ2-7, with a possible D match to TRBD1 (5 bases). The CDR3 sequence is 13 residues long. Germline values: CDR1 LNHDA, CDR2 SQIVND (reference sequence). V was pared by 5 bases and J by 5 bases, with 13 bases between. The CDR3 bases are TGTGCCAGTAGTGTCGACAGTAAGGACGAGCAGTACTTC. Residues: CASSVDSKDEQYF.

The CDR3 region is CASSWEQGVQHQETQYF. DNA for the CDR3: TGCGCCAGCAGCTGGGAACAGGGTGTTCAACACCAAGAGACCCAGTACTTC. The J gene is TRBJ2-5, the V gene TRBV5-1; the D gene is possibly TRBD1 (6 bases). This CDR3 is 17 amino acids long. Germline V gives CDR1 SGHRS, CDR2 YFSETQ. The V and J ends lost 3 bases and 0 bases respectively, with 18 bases between them.

The gene calls are TRBV7-3 and TRBJ1-1; D unclear. V was pared by 3 bases and J by 1 base, with 9 bases between. The CDR3 covers 14 residues. Germline lookup yields CDR1 SGHTA and CDR2 FQGTGA. Here the CDR3 DNA reads TGTGCCAGCAGCTTTTCAGGTCGGAACACTGAAGCTTTCTTT. This translates into CASSFSGRNTEAFF. The variable domain in full, with the rest retrieved from reference TRBV7-3 and TRBJ1-1, is GAGVSQTPSNKVTEKGKYVELRCDPISGHTALYWYRQSLGQGPEFLIYFQGTGAADDSGLPNDRFFAVRPEGSVSTLKIQRTERGDSAVYLCASSFSGRNTEAFFGQGTRLTVV.

The V call is TRBV5-4, the J call TRBJ1-1; no definite D call. Germline V gives CDR1 SGHNT, CDR2 YYREEE (reference sequence). Between the trimmed V and J ends, which lost 5 bases and 1 base, there was a span of 9 bases. This CDR3 is built from 13 residues. The CDR3 protein is CASSPISNTEAFF. CDR3 DNA: TGTGCCAGCAGTCCGATCTCGAACACTGAAGCTTTCTTT.

CDR3 residues: CASSPLGYRPILETQYF. The CDR3, as DNA: TGTGCCAGCAGCCCTCTGGGATATCGGCCCATCTTGGAGACCCAGTACTTC. The chain carries TRBV16 and TRBJ2-5, with D unresolved. Germline values: CDR1 KGHSY, CDR2 FQNENV. V was trimmed by 4 bases and J by 5 bases, leaving 23 bases between them. The CDR3 totals 17 residues.

The rearrangement uses TRBV2 and TRBJ2-3, with D possibly TRBD1 on 5 matching bases. The germline V and J ends were trimmed by 3 bases and 0 bases, with 13 bases remaining between them. The CDR3 totals 16 residues. Germline CDR1 reads SNHLY; CDR2 reads FYNNEI. CDR3 protein: CASSEGQTSSTDTQYF. The CDR3 DNA reads as TGTGCCAGCAGTGAGGGGCAGACCTCTAGCACAGATACGCAGTATTTT.

The chain combines TRBV29-1 with TRBJ2-7; tentatively, D is TRBD1 (6 bases). Germline CDR1 reads SQVTM; CDR2 reads ANQGSEA. CDR3 size: 14 residues. Trimming cost V 1 base and J 5 bases, with 15 bases left between them. CDR3 in amino acids: CSVEGLSRGNEQYF. CDR3 in DNA: TGCAGCGTTGAAGGGTTAAGCAGGGGAAACGAGCAGTACTTC.

This clone was detected only once. Other DNA sequences in this specimen translate into the identical CDR3. The chain couples TRBV9 to TRBJ2-7; a possible D gene is TRBD2 (6 bases). The CDR3 totals 15 residues. V was shortened by 2 bases and J by 0 bases, with 12 bases between the two germline ends. Germline V lookup: CDR1 SGDLS, CDR2 YYNGEE. In nucleotides, the CDR3 is TGTGCCAGCAGCGTGGGGGGAACTAGCTCCTACGAGCAGTACTTC. It is translated as CASSVGGTSSYEQYF.

CDR3 loop: CASSQTEGHGYTF. The CDR3 DNA follows: TGCGCCAGCAGCCAGACGGAGGGGCATGGCTACACCTTC. The rearrangement uses TRBV4-1 and TRBJ1-2, with a weak D call TRBD1 (5 bases). CDR1 is MGHRA, CDR2 YSYEKL, per germline. CDR3 size: 13 residues. V lost 3 bases and J 6 bases, leaving 11 bases between the germline ends.

A remark on this clone: This sample also contains other DNA sequences that code for the same CDR3. The chain recombines TRBV11-2 with TRBJ2-7, with 10 bases matching TRBD2. Losses at the gene ends were 1 base for V and 3 bases for J; bases not matched to a gene: 6. CDR1 is SGHAT, CDR2 FQNNGV, per germline. This CDR3 has 16 residues. The CDR3 here is CASSLGPGLADYEQYF. In DNA form, the CDR3 reads TGTGCCAGCAGCTTAGGTCCCGGACTAGCGGACTACGAGCAGTACTTC.

The J gene is TRBJ1-2, the V gene TRBV27, with TRBD1 matching over 7 bases. The V gene end was trimmed by 0 bases and the J gene end by 7 bases; junction bases not matched to a gene: 11. The length of the CDR3 is 16 residues. Per the germline V gene, CDR1 is MNHEY and CDR2 is SMNVEV (reference sequence). CDR3 amino acids: CASSLSRAGGFLGYTF. The CDR3 bases are TGTGCCAGCAGTTTATCCCGGGCAGGGGGATTTCTTGGCTACACCTTC.

This clone showed up just once. The gene calls are TRBV5-1 and TRBJ2-7; TRBD1 aligns across 9 bases. Trimming removed 1 base from V and 3 bases from J; junction bases left unmatched: 14. Germline CDR1 SGHRS, CDR2 YFSETQ. The CDR3 is made up of 18 amino acids. In DNA form, the CDR3 reads TGCGCCAGCAGCTTGTCACTGTCCGGACAGGGGATGTACTACGAGCAGTACTTC. As protein: CASSLSLSGQGMYYEQYF.

The chain employs TRBV29-1 and TRBJ2-7, with TRBD2 as a possible D gene (5 bases). V lost 0 bases and J lost 4, with 19 bases in between. This CDR3 has 16 residues. Germline V gene data show CDR1 as SQVTM and CDR2 as ANQGSEA. The CDR3 nucleotides read TGCAGCGTTGAAGAGAACAAATTCGGGGTAGCTTACGAGCAGTACTTC. Amino acid sequence: CSVEENKFGVAYEQYF.

The rearrangement uses TRBV5-1 and TRBJ2-2; maybe TRBD1 (6 bases). The CDR3 has 16 amino acids. Germline CDR1 and CDR2: SGHRS and YFSETQ. The V end lost 2 bases, the J end lost 2 bases, and 13 bases lay between the germline ends. The CDR3 reads CASSFSRTDNTGELFF. The DNA of the CDR3 is TGCGCCAGCAGCTTCTCCAGGACAGATAACACCGGGGAGCTGTTTTTT.

This clone was recorded only once. DNA of the CDR3: TGTGCCAGCAGCATTGTTGCGGGGCCAGATGAAAAACTGTTTTTT. Translation: CASSIVAGPDEKLFF. The chain has TRBV7-9 and TRBJ1-4; possibly TRBD1 for D (5 bases). V was clipped by 5 bases and J by 6 bases, with 16 bases between them. Germline CDR1 is SEHNR and CDR2 is FQNEAQ (reference sequence). The CDR3 has 15 residues.

The rearrangement uses TRBV28 and TRBJ2-1; TRBD1 might be the D (10 bases). CDR1 MDHEN and CDR2 SYDVKM come from the germline V gene. CDR3 length: 19 residues. V gave up 3 bases and J gave up 9 bases, with 30 bases separating them. The CDR3 DNA follows: TGTGCCAGCAGTTTTCCGGGACAGGGGCTGGTTAGAGCGGGAGGTGAGCAGTTCTTC. It encodes CASSFPGQGLVRAGGEQFF. Filled out from reference TRBV28 and TRBJ2-1, the complete variable domain reads DVKVTQSSRYLVKRTGEKVFLECVQDMDHENMFWYRQDPGLGLRLIYFSYDVKMKEKGDIPEGYSVSREKKERFSLILESASTNQTSMYLCASSFPGQGLVRAGGEQFFGPGTRLTVL.